This T cell receptor beta chain was sequenced for a study of blood T cell repertoires in COVID-19. This CDR3 region has 14 residues. Germline V gene lookup returns CDR1 SNHLY and CDR2 FYNNEI. V was shortened by 4 bases and J by 4 bases, with 12 bases between the two germline ends. Profiled with immunoSEQ multiplex PCR; TCRdb holds only in-frame clones, not every one. The sample includes a few hundred thousand clones, 80% to 90% seen only once; the top ten take just under 2%. This chain links TRBV2 with TRBJ2-3; D is possibly TRBD2 (5 bases). This receptor was obtained from a man aged 25-45 years with active or convalescent COVID-19. The sequencing sample was made of peripheral blood. As DNA, the CDR3 is TGTGCCAGCAGTGTGGCTAGAGGGTCAGATACGCAGTATTTT. Translated, it gives CASSVARGSDTQYF.